A selection of T cell receptor beta chains follows, all from one sample in a study of T cell responses to AZD1222 COVID-19 vaccine. Generated by immunoSEQ multiplex PCR, the TCRdb table keeps only in-frame clones and is missing some. Among roughly 160,000 clones listed, 94% were seen once. The sequencing here drew on peripheral blood, taken on day 0 of AZD1222 vaccination. The receptors here all came from an adult in good health. Both conserved end residues are part of each CDR3. Each record gives: V gene, J gene, D gene, CDR3 DNA, CDR3 protein. D genes are given only for firm matches.

>TRBV4-2|TRBJ2-5|-
TGTGCCAGCAGCCAAGATGTGACCCAGTACTTC
CASSQDVTQYF
>TRBV13|TRBJ2-3|TRBD1
TGTGCCAGCAGCTTGGGGACAGACAGCACAGATACGCAGTATTTT
CASSLGTDSTDTQYF
>TRBV28|TRBJ1-5|TRBD1
TGTGCCAGCAGTCTCATGACAGGGGGGAGCAATCAGCCCCAGCATTTT
CASSLMTGGSNQPQHF
>TRBV28|TRBJ2-1|TRBD2
TGTGCCAGCCTCTCTGAGCGGGAGATCATCAATGAGCAGTTCTTC
CASLSEREIINEQFF
>TRBV11-3|TRBJ1-1|-
TGTGCCAGCAGCTTAGGCAAGGGTGAAGCTTTCTTT
CASSLGKGEAFF
>TRBV7-6|TRBJ2-7|TRBD1
TGTGCCAGCAGCTTAGAGGACAGGGGGCGTGAGCAGTACTTC
CASSLEDRGREQYF
>TRBV3-1/TRBV3-2|TRBJ1-6|-
TGTGCCAGCAGCCGCCCGGTGTCAAATTCACCCCTCCACTTT
CASSRPVSNSPLHF
>TRBV6-1|TRBJ2-1|-
TGTGCCAGCAGGCGGGTCGCCAATGAGCAGTTCTTC
CASRRVANEQFF
>TRBV4-1|TRBJ2-1|-
TGCGCCAGCAGCCAATTCCGAGGGGGGCCTTACAACTCCTACAATGAGCAGTTCTTC
CASSQFRGGPYNSYNEQFF
>TRBV19|TRBJ1-6|TRBD1
TGTGCCAGTAGGACAGGGGGCAAGACACCCCTCCACTTT
CASRTGGKTPLHF
>TRBV18|TRBJ2-3|TRBD2
TGTGCCAGCTCCCATTCTTCGGTAGCGGGAAAGACAGATACGCAGTATTTT
CASSHSSVAGKTDTQYF
>TRBV12-5|TRBJ2-1|-
TGTGCTAGTGGTTCCTTACTGGGCTCTTTCTACAATGAGCAGTTCTTC
CASGSLLGSFYNEQFF